The table lists the clone carrying this T cell receptor (beta chain) with many counts. Its antigen is undetermined. It was the library that attached unique molecular identifiers to individual cDNA molecules. TCRdb reprocessed the RACE reads via MiXCR and lists one record per CDR3 protein. Of some 70,000 distinct CDR3 sequences in the sample, approximately 9.9% were seen once. The data derive from a study of human T cells and chemical hapten exposure. Study-wide context: Patients, largely female, had alopecia areata, totalis or universalis. General observations from the study: The donor cohort had alopecia, so its immune response may not match that of healthy people. It was expanded TCRs that formed significantly more large CDR3 similarity clusters than controls did.

Time point denoted: pre-sensitization, week 0. Treatment of the sample: therapeutic diphenylcyclopropenone sensitization with weekly scalp DPC. V lost 6 bases and J lost 5, with 19 bases in between. Germline CDR1 is KGHDR and CDR2 is SFDVKD. The CDR3 is made up of 16 amino acids. The sequencing used whole blood, collected in connection with sensitization to the hapten diphenylcyclopropenone (DPC). The V call is TRBV24-1, the J call TRBJ2-1; D tentatively reads TRBD1 or TRBD2 (6 bases each). The sequence was collected from a woman aged 50 to 65 with alopecia areata. Some clones in this sample may be carry-over from other donors' samples. In nucleotides, the CDR3 is TGTGCCACCAGTCAAATTTTGGGGGGCGCCCACAATGAGCAGTTCTTC. Protein: CATSQILGGAHNEQFF.